The subject of this entry is one T cell receptor beta chain. CDR3 length: 12 residues. V dropped 4 bases and J dropped 3 bases, with 5 bases sitting between them. Per germline, CDR1 SGHTA and CDR2 FQGNSA. This specimen comes from a study of blood T cell repertoires in COVID-19. On the study more broadly: The study drew acute and convalescent COVID-19 samples from the United States, Italy and Spain. Nucleic acid was either cDNA or gDNA, and it came from T cells, B-cell-depleted T cells, or PBMCs.

In the study's own analysis: The assay estimated nucleated cells by amplifying reference gene primers. Clones were sequenced by immunoSEQ multiplex PCR, and TCRdb holds only the in-frame ones, with some missing. The V and J calls and clone size are taken from that table; D and trimming were inferred from the DNA. The sample lists tens of thousands of clones, 80% to 90% occurring once. The genes are TRBV7-2 and TRBJ2-3, with a possible D match to TRBD1 (5 bases). The TCR sequence derives from an older woman with acute or convalescent COVID-19. What was sequenced was peripheral blood. The CDR3 DNA sequence: TGTGCCAGCAGCTCAGGGACAGATACGCAGTATTTT. Its translation is CASSSGTDTQYF.